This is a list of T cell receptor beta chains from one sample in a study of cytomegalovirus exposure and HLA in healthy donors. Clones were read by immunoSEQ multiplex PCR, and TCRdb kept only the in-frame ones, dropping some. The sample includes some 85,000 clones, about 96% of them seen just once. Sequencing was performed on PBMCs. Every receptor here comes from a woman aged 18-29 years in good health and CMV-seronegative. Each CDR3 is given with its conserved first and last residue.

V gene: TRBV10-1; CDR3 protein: CASSPGQSYEQYF
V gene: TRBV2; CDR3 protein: CASSEERESTDTQYF
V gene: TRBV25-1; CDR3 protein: CASTDRDRGNTEAFF
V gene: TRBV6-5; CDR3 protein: CASSIMRNGADTQYF
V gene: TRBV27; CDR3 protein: CASKDREGGRAKNIQYF
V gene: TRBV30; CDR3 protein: CAWSVQALSGYTF
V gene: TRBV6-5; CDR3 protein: CASSPWGVNTEAFF
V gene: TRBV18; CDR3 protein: CASSPYITGDEKLFF
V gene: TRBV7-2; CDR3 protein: CASSLLSGSSYEQYF
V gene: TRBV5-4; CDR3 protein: CASSPGPVQDTQYF